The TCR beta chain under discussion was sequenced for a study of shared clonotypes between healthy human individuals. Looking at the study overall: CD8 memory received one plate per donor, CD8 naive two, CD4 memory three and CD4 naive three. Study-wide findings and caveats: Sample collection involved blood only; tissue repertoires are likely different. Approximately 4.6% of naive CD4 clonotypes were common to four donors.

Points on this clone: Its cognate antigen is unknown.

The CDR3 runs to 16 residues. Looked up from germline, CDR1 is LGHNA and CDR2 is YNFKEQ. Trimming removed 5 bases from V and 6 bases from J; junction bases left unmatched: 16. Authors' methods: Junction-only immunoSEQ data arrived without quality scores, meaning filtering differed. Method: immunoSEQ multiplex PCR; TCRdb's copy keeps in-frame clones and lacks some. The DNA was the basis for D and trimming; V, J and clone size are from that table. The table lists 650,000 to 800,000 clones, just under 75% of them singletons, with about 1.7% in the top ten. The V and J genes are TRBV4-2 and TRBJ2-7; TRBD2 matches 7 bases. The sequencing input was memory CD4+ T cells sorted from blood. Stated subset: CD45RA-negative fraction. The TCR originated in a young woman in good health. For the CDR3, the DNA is TGTGCCAGCAGCTTACTTGCGGGAGTAGGGGTGGGCGAGCAGTACTTC. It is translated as CASSLLAGVGVGEQYF.